These 16 T cell receptor beta chains share one sample of origin, sequenced in a study of T cells after yellow fever vaccination. TCRdb processed the 5' RACE reads anew with MiXCR; each CDR3 protein has one entry. The sample has 250,000 to 300,000 distinct CDR3 sequences, roughly 5.2% seen once; the top ten hold 2.5% to 4%. Sample: CD4+ T cells sorted from PBMCs, taken on the day of the yellow fever booster vaccination. The origin of the receptors is a man aged 18 to 30 who received the YFV17D yellow fever vaccine.

Only a few counts were recorded for this clonotype. The genes are TRBV5-1 and TRBJ1-1; no clear D gene. The CDR3 sequence is 15 residues long. V was pared by 0 bases and J by 0 bases, with 9 bases between. Looked up from germline, CDR1 is SGHRS and CDR2 is YFSETQ. The CDR3 loop is CASSLVGNMNTEAFF. The CDR3 region has the DNA TGCGCCAGCAGCTTGGTGGGGAACATGAACACTGAAGCTTTCTTT.

This clonotype was seen more than once but under ten times. The chain carries TRBV5-8 and TRBJ2-7; 8 bases are a match to TRBD2. The CDR3 has 14 residues. CDR1 is SGHTS, CDR2 YDEGEE, per germline. V lost 4 bases, J lost 6 bases, and 9 bases stayed unmatched. The CDR3 protein is CASSRTGTRSEQYV. The CDR3 coding sequence is TGTGCCAGCAGCCGAACCGGGACTAGAAGCGAGCAGTACGTC.

This clonotype occurred a few times. The V gene is TRBV18, the J gene TRBJ2-5, with 7 bases aligning to TRBD1. The CDR3 consists of 14 residues. V gave up 6 bases and J gave up 5 bases; unmatched junction bases: 9. CDR1 and CDR2 (germline): KGHSH, LQKENI. CDR3 nucleotides: TGTGCCAGCTCGCTGTCACAGGGGACGGAGACCCAGTACTTC. Amino acid sequence: CASSLSQGTETQYF.

This clonotype was counted only a few times. CDR3 sequence (DNA): TGTGCCAGCAGCTTACACCGGGACACCACCGGGGAGCTGTTTTTT. This gives the protein CASSLHRDTTGELFF. The chain recombines TRBV11-2 with TRBJ2-2; D possibly corresponds to TRBD1 (6 bases). The germline gives CDR1 SGHAT, CDR2 FQNNGV. The length of the CDR3 is 15 residues. Deletions cut 2 bases from V and 4 bases from J, with 11 bases between.

The chain carries TRBV11-1 and TRBJ2-3; 7 positions match TRBD2. Per germline, CDR1 SGHAT and CDR2 FQDESV (reference sequence). V shed 5 bases and J 0 bases; nucleotides not matched to a gene: 8. This CDR3 spans 16 amino acids. The DNA of the CDR3 is TGTGCCAGCAGCCGATTTTGGGGGGGAAGCACAGATACGCAGTATTTT. This translates into CASSRFWGGSTDTQYF.

The chain has TRBV4-1 and TRBJ2-2; D is perhaps TRBD2 (6 bases). This CDR3 has 12 residues. CDR1 MGHRA and CDR2 YSYEKL come from the germline V gene. The V end lost 6 bases, the J end lost 13 bases, and 15 bases lay between the germline ends. The CDR3 DNA reads as TGCGCCAGCAGGGGTTTGGAGGGCGGGCTGTTTTTT. The encoded protein is CASRGLEGGLFF.

This clonotype was seen repeatedly, ten times or more. This CDR3 is CASSSRPQGAYEQYF. CDR3 bases: TGTGCCAGCAGCTCACGCCCCCAGGGCGCCTACGAGCAGTACTTC. The rearrangement joins TRBV7-2 to TRBJ2-7; possibly TRBD1 for D (5 bases). This CDR3 has 15 residues. V was trimmed by 4 bases and J by 2 bases, leaving 15 bases between them. In germline, CDR1 is SGHTA, CDR2 FQGNSA.

There are a few counts of this clonotype. The gene calls are TRBV20-1 and TRBJ2-3, with TRBD2 matching over 8 bases. The germline V gene encodes CDR1 DFQATT and CDR2 SNEGSKA (reference sequence). The CDR3 is 14 amino acids. V was clipped by 2 bases and J by 3 bases; unmatched bases: 4. The CDR3 reads CSARRTSGTDTQYF. The CDR3 DNA reads TGCAGTGCTAGAAGAACTAGCGGTACAGATACGCAGTATTTT.

CDR3 protein: CASSLMWGSADTQYF. As DNA, the CDR3 is TGTGCCAGCAGCTTAATGTGGGGGTCCGCAGATACGCAGTATTTT. The chain is built from TRBV7-2 and TRBJ2-3; D could derive from TRBD1 or TRBD2 (5 bases each). V was trimmed by 2 bases and J by 4 bases, leaving 13 bases between them. This CDR3 has 15 residues. Germline V gives CDR1 SGHTA, CDR2 FQGNSA. Full variable domain (remainder filled in from reference TRBV7-2 and TRBJ2-3): GAGVSQSPSNKVTEKGKDVELRCDPISGHTALYWYRQSLGQGLEFLIYFQGNSAPDKSGLPSDRFSAERTGGSVSTLTIQRTQQEDSAVYLCASSLMWGSADTQYFGPGTRLTVL.

The CDR3 here is CASSTMSGRTDTQYF. CDR3 nucleotides: TGTGCCAGCTCAACAATGTCGGGCCGCACAGATACGCAGTATTTT. The J gene is TRBJ2-3, the V gene TRBV18; D gene uncertain. Trimming stripped 5 bases from V and 1 base from J, with 13 bases between. Germline values: CDR1 KGHSH, CDR2 LQKENI. The CDR3 loop spans 15 amino acids.

This clonotype was seen only a few times. This chain links TRBV5-1 with TRBJ2-2; possibly TRBD1 for D (6 bases). Trimming stripped 4 bases from V and 4 bases from J, with 14 bases between. Germline V lookup: CDR1 SGHRS, CDR2 YFSETQ. CDR3 length: 15 amino acids. The CDR3 sequence is CASSQQGSGTGELFF. DNA for the CDR3: TGCGCCAGCAGCCAACAGGGTTCGGGCACCGGGGAGCTGTTTTTT. Together with reference TRBV5-1 and TRBJ2-2, the CDR3 gives the full variable domain: KAGVTQTPRYLIKTRGQQVTLSCSPISGHRSVSWYQQTPGQGLQFLFEYFSETQRNKGNFPGRFSGRQFSNSRSEMNVSTLELGDSALYLCASSQQGSGTGELFFGEGSRLTVL.

This clonotype was observed a few times. At one boundary the junction diverges from the germline segment, which might be a read error. This chain uses TRBV5-4 with TRBJ2-2, with D possibly TRBD1 on 5 matching bases. The CDR3 is 14 residues long. Germline lookup yields CDR1 SGHNT and CDR2 YYREEE (reference sequence). CDR3 region: CASSLDIDTGELFF. Written as DNA, the CDR3 is TGTGCCAGCAGTTTGGACATAGACACCGGGGAGCTGTTTTTT. The full variable domain, rest sourced from reference TRBV5-4 and TRBJ2-2, is ETGVTQSPTHLIKTRGQQVTLRCSSQSGHNTVSWYQQALGQGPQFIFQYYREEENGRGNFPPRFSGLQFPNYSSELNVNALELDDSALYLCASSLDIDTGELFFGEGSRLTVL.

The chain uses TRBV6-6 and TRBJ1-2; 8 nucleotides agree with TRBD1. CDR1 is MNHNY, CDR2 SVGAGI, per germline (reference sequence). There are 16 residues in the CDR3. Trimming cost V 2 bases and J 4 bases; bases outside gene matches: 9. CDR3 in DNA: TGTGCCAGCAGTTACCCAGGGACAGGCGCTTCCTATGGCTACACCTTC. It yields the protein CASSYPGTGASYGYTF.

This clonotype was seen repeatedly, ten times or more. The chain uses TRBV5-1 and TRBJ2-6; D unclear. Trimming shortened V by 4 bases and J by 4 bases, and 6 bases separated the two germline ends. Germline V CDR1 and CDR2: SGHRS, YFSETQ. The length of the CDR3 is 13 residues. CDR3 region: CASSLPGANVLTF. The DNA for the CDR3 is TGCGCCAGCAGCCTGCCCGGGGCCAACGTCCTGACTTTC.

The rearrangement uses TRBV19 and TRBJ2-5, with D perhaps matching TRBD2 (6 bases). Germline loops: CDR1 LNHDA, CDR2 SQIVND (reference sequence). V was shortened by 5 bases and J by 5 bases, with 15 bases between the two germline ends. This CDR3 region has 14 residues. In DNA, the CDR3 is TGTGCCAGTAGTTCTCGACTAGGCTGGGAGACCCAGTACTTC. Its protein product is CASSSRLGWETQYF.

This clonotype was detected ten times or more. The rearrangement joins TRBV4-2 to TRBJ2-3; TRBD2 matches at 11 bases. The germline gives CDR1 LGHNA, CDR2 YNFKEQ. V shed 6 bases, J shed 4 bases, and the junction held 15 bases outside the gene matches. The length of the CDR3 is 18 residues. For the CDR3, the DNA is TGTGCCAGCAGTCGCAAGTTAGCGGGGGGGCCTCTTTCAGATACGCAGTATTTT. It specifies CASSRKLAGGPLSDTQYF.